This T cell receptor (beta chain) is drawn from a study of sequential checkpoint blockade in melanoma. Study summary: Both treatment sequences were followed by maintenance nivolumab.

Measured with immunoSEQ multiplex PCR; TCRdb has only the in-frame clones, and not every one. The sample holds about 18,000 clones, 72% seen once. V was trimmed by 0 bases and J by 5 bases, leaving 9 bases between them. Germline lookup yields CDR1 SGHTS and CDR2 YDEGEE. CDR3 length: 14 residues. Treatment indicated: randomized to nivolumab then ipilimumab (arm A) or the reverse (arm B). No patient had prior DNA-damaging chemotherapy. Sorted cells were live CD3+CD8+, lacking CD19 and CD56, from PBMCs. Sequencing was performed on CD8+ T cells sorted from blood (inferred from file names), taken from a patient given nivolumab and ipilimumab in sequence. The clonotype originates from a human donor with melanoma. J is TRBJ1-5 and V is TRBV5-8; D is unresolved. CDR3 in amino acids: CASSLVRVHQPQHF. The DNA for the CDR3 is TGTGCCAGCAGCTTGGTCCGGGTCCATCAGCCCCAGCATTTT.